This T cell receptor beta chain was captured by sequencing in a study of identical twins. The V gene lost 4 bases and the J gene lost 12 bases, with 15 bases spanning the gap. CDR3 size: 12 residues. Unique molecular identifiers were present on the cDNA, which also gained a universal primer site by template switching. TCRdb re-analysed the 5' RACE reads in MiXCR, keeping a single row per CDR3 protein. The repertoire holds some 500,000 distinct CDR3 sequences, roughly an eighth seen once, with 0.98% in the top ten. This clonotype has a count of ten or more. Its antigen is still unknown. Whole-study findings and limits: Instead of following the same donors, the conclusions were based on cross-sectional statistical analysis. Memory repertoires showed no such pattern, whereas abundant cord blood beta clonotypes carried fewer insertions.

Separately, the same data were catalogued under a study of yellow fever vaccine responses in identical twins.

This chain joins TRBV12-3 or TRBV12-4 and TRBJ1-2, with unresolved D. This receptor was identified in a woman under 30 in good health. The source material was CD4+ T cells sorted from blood. The DNA for the CDR3 is TGTGCCAGCAGTTCCCTTGGGGAAGGGAACACCTTC. It codes for CASSSLGEGNTF.